The clone carrying this T cell receptor beta chain was detected many times. This specimen belongs to a study of metastatic and nonmetastatic thyroid tumors. Thyroid surgery was preceded by no treatment in any patient. TCRdb re-called clones via MiXCR from the PCR reads. In the table there are over 50,000 clones, more than 25% of which are singletons. Trimming at V came to 3 bases and at J to 7 bases, leaving 1 base not matched to a gene. Germline V lookup: CDR1 SGDLS, CDR2 YYNGEE. This CDR3 contains 14 residues. This receptor was identified in a female donor with papillary thyroid cancer or a benign thyroid nodule (not recorded which). Some clones in this sample may be carry-over from other donors' samples. This chain connects TRBV9 to TRBJ1-6, with TRBD1 identical over 10 bases. The specimen sequenced was blood. The CDR3 protein is CASSGQGANSPLHF. The DNA for the CDR3 is TGTGCCAGCAGCGGACAGGGGGCCAATTCACCCCTCCACTTT.